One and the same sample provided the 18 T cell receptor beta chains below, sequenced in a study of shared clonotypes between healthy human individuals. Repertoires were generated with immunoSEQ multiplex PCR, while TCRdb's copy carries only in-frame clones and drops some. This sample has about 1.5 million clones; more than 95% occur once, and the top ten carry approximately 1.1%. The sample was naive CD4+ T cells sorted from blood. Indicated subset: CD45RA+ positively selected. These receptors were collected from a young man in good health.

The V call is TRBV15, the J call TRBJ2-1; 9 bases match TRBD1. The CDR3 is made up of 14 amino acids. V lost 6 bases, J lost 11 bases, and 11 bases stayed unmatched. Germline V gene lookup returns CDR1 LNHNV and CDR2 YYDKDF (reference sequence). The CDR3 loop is CATRPGQGFPKQFF. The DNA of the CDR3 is TGTGCCACCAGACCGGGACAGGGCTTCCCGAAGCAGTTCTTC.

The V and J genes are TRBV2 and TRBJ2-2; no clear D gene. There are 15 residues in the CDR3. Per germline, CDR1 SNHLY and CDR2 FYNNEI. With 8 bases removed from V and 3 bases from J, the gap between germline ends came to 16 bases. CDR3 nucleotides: TGTGCCAGCTGTTTAGGTGACCATTACACCGGGGAGCTGTTTTTT. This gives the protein CASCLGDHYTGELFF.

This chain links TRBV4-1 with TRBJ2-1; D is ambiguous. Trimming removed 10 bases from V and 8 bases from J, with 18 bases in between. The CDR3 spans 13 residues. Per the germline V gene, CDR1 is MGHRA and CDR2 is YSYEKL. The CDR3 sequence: CATASASSHEQFF. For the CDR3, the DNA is TGCGCCACCGCCAGCGCTTCGTCACATGAGCAGTTCTTC.

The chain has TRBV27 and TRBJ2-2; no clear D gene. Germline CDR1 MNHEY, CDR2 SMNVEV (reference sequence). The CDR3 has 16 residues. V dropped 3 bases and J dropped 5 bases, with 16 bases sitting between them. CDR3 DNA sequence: TGTGCCAGCAGTTTGTACCGACCCCCCTTGACCGGGGAGCTGTTTTTT. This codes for CASSLYRPPLTGELFF.

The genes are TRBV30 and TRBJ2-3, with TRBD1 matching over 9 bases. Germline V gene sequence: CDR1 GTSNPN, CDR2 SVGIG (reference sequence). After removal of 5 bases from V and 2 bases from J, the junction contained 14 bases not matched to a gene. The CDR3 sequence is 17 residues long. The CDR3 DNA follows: TGTGCCTGGGGAGAAAGGAGGGACAGGGTAGTCACAGATACGCAGTATTTT. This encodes CAWGERRDRVVTDTQYF.

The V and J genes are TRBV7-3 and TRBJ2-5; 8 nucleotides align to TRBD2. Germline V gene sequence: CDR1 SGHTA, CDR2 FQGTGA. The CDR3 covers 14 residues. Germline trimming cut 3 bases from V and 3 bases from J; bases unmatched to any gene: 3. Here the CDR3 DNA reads TGTGCCAGCAGCTTTAGCGGGATTGAAGAGACCCAGTACTTC. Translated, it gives CASSFSGIEETQYF. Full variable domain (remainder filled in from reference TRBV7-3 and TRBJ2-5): GAGVSQTPSNKVTEKGKYVELRCDPISGHTALYWYRQSLGQGPEFLIYFQGTGAADDSGLPNDRFFAVRPEGSVSTLKIQRTERGDSAVYLCASSFSGIEETQYFGPGTRLLVL.

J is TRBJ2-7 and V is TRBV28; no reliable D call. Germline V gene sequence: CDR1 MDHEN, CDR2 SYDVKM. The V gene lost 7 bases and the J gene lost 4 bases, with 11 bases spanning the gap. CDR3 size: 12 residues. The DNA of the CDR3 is TGTGCCAGCAACAGAGTAAAGTACGAGCAGTACTTC. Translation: CASNRVKYEQYF.

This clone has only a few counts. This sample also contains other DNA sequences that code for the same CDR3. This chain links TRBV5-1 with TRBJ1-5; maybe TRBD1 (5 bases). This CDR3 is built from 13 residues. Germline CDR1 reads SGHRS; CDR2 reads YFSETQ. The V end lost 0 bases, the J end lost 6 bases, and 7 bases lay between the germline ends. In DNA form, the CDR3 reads TGCGCCAGCAGCTTGGGGGGCGGTCAGCCCCAGCATTTT. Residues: CASSLGGGQPQHF.

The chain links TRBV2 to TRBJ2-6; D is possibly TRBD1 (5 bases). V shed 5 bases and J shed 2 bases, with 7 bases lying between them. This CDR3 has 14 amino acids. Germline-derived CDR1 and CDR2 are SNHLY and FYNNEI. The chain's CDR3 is CASSSGTGANVLTF. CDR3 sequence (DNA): TGTGCCAGCAGTTCAGGGACTGGGGCCAACGTCCTGACTTTC.

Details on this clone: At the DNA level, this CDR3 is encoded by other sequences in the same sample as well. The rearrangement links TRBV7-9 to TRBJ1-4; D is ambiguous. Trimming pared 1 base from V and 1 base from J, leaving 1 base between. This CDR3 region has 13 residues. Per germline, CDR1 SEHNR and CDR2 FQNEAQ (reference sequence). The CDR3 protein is CASSLETNEKLFF. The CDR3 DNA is TGTGCCAGCAGCTTAGAAACTAATGAAAAACTGTTTTTT.

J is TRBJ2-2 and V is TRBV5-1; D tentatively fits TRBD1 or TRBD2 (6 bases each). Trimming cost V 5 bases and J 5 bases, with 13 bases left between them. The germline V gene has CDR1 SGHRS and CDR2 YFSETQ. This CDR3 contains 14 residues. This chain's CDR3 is CASSPSGATGELFF. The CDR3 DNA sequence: TGCGCCAGCAGTCCCTCGGGGGCGACCGGGGAGCTGTTTTTT.

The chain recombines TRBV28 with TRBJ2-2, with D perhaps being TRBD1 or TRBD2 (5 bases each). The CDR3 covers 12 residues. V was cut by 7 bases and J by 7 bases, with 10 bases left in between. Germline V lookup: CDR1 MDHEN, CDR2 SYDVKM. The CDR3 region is CASTSGLGELFF. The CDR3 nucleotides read TGTGCCAGCACCTCGGGGCTCGGGGAGCTGTTTTTT. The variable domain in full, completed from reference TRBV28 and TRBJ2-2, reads DVKVTQSSRYLVKRTGEKVFLECVQDMDHENMFWYRQDPGLGLRLIYFSYDVKMKEKGDIPEGYSVSREKKERFSLILESASTNQTSMYLCASTSGLGELFFGEGSRLTVL.

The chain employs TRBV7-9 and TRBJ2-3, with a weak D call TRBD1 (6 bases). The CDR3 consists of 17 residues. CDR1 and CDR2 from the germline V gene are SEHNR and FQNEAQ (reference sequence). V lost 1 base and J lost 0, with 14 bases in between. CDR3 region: CASSLGGQGSSTDTQYF. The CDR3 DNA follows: TGTGCCAGCAGCTTAGGGGGGCAGGGCTCTAGCACAGATACGCAGTATTTT.

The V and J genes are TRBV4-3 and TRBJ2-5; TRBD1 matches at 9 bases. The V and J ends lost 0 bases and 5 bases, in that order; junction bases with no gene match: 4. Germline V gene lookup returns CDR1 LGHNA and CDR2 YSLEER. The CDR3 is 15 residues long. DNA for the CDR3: TGCGCCAGCAGCCAAGAAGGACAGGGGCATGAGACCCAGTACTTC. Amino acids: CASSQEGQGHETQYF.

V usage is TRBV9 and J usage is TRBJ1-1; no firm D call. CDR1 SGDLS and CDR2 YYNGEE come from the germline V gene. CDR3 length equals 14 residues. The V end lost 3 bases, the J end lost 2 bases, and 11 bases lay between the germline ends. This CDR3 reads CASSALGSNTEAFF. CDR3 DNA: TGTGCCAGCAGCGCCTTGGGGAGTAACACTGAAGCTTTCTTT.

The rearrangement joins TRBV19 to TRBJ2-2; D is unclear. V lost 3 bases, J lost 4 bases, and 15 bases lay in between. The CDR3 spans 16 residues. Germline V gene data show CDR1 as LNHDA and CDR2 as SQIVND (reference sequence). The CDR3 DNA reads TGTGCCAGTAGTATTCTGAGGCAAACAATCACCGGGGAGCTGTTTTTT. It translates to CASSILRQTITGELFF.

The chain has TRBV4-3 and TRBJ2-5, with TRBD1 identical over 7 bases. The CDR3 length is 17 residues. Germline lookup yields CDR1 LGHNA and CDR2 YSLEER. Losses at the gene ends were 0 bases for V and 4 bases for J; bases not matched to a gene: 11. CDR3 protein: CASSQDPPQGVAETQYF. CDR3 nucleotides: TGCGCCAGCAGCCAAGATCCCCCCCAGGGGGTGGCAGAGACCCAGTACTTC.

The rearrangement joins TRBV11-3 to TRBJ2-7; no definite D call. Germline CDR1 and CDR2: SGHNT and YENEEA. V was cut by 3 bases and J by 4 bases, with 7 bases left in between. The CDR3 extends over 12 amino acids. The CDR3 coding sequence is TGTGCCAGCAGCTTGACGGATTACGAGCAGTACTTC. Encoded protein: CASSLTDYEQYF. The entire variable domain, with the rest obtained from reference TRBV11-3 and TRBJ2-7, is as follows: EAGVVQSPRYKIIEKKQPVAFWCNPISGHNTLYWYLQNLGQGPELLIRYENEEAVDDSQLPKDRFSAERLKGVDSTLKIQPAELGDSAVYLCASSLTDYEQYFGPGTRLTVT.